This T cell receptor beta chain appears in the sequencing data of a study of tumor-infiltrating lymphocytes in localized non-small cell lung cancer. Study-wide results and caveats: Different pieces of the same tissue were used for each assay.

Note on this clone: The antigen is undetermined.

Trimming removed 0 bases at V and 5 bases at J, with 14 bases between. Germline-derived CDR1 and CDR2 are MNHEY and SVGAGI. There are 16 residues in the CDR3. The table came from immunoSEQ multiplex PCR; TCRdb's copy has only in-frame clones and leaves some out. The sample records a few thousand clones, 79% being singletons. This receptor was taken from a human donor with non-small cell lung cancer. The specimen sequenced was uninvolved lung tissue not adjacent to the tumor. This chain connects TRBV6-5 to TRBJ2-1; D tentatively fits TRBD1 or TRBD2 (7 bases each). The CDR3 here is CASSYSSSGGDNEQFF. The DNA for the CDR3 is TGTGCCAGCAGTTACTCGAGTTCAGGGGGGGACAATGAGCAGTTCTTC.